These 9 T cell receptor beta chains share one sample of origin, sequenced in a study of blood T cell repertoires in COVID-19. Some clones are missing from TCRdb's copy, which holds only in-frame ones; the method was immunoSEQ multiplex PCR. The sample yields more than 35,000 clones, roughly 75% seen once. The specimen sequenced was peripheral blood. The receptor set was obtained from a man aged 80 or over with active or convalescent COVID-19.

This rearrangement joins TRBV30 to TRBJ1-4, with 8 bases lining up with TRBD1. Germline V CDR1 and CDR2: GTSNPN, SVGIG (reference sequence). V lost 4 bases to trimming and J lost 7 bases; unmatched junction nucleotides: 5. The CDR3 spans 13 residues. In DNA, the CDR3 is TGTGCCTGGACCACGGACAGGGCTGAAAAACTGTTTTTT. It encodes CAWTTDRAEKLFF.

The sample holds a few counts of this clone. The CDR3 spells CARTPEDRLGETQYF. The CDR3 region has the DNA TGTGCCAGAACCCCCGAGGACAGATTAGGCGAGACCCAGTACTTC. The chain joins TRBV7-5 to TRBJ2-5; the DNA was not used to check the table's D call, TRBD1. TRBV7-5 is a documented pseudogene. The CDR3 totals 15 residues.

Here the CDR3 reads CASSPVAGAVTDTQYF. In nucleotides, the CDR3 is TGTGCCAGCAGCCCAGTAGCGGGGGCCGTCACAGATACGCAGTATTTT. The chain couples TRBV5-4 to TRBJ2-3, with TRBD2 matching over 9 bases. CDR3 length: 16 residues. V was pared by 4 bases and J by 2 bases, with 8 bases of the junction left unmatched. CDR1 and CDR2 (germline): SGHNT, YYREEE (reference sequence).

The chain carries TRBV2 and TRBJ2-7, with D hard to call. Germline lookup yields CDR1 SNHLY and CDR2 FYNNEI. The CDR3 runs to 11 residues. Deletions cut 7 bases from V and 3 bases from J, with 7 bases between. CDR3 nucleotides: TGTGCCAGCAATCTCTACTACGAGCAGTACTTC. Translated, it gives CASNLYYEQYF.

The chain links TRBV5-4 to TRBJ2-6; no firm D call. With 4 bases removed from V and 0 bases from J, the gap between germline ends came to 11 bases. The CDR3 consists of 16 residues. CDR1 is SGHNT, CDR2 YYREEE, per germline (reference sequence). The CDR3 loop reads CASSLLQLSGANVLTF. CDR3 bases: TGTGCCAGCAGCCTATTACAGCTCTCTGGGGCCAACGTCCTGACTTTC. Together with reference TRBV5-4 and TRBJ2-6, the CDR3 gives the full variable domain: ETGVTQSPTHLIKTRGQQVTLRCSSQSGHNTVSWYQQALGQGPQFIFQYYREEENGRGNFPPRFSGLQFPNYSSELNVNALELDDSALYLCASSLLQLSGANVLTFGAGSRLTVL.

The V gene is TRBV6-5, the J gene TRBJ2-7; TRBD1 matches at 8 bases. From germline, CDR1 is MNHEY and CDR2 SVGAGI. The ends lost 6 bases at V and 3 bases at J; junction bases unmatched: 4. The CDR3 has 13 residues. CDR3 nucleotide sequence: TGTGCCAGCAGCCACGGGACAGGCTACGAGCAGTACTTC. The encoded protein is CASSHGTGYEQYF.

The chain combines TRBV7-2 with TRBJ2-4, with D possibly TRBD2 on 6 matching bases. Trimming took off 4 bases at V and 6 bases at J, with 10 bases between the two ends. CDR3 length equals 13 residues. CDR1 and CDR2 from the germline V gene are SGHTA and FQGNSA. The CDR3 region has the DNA TGTGCCAGCAGCTCTAGCGTCGGAAACATTCAGTACTTC. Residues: CASSSSVGNIQYF. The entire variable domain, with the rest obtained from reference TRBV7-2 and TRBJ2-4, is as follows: GAGVSQSPSNKVTEKGKDVELRCDPISGHTALYWYRQSLGQGLEFLIYFQGNSAPDKSGLPSDRFSAERTGGSVSTLTIQRTQQEDSAVYLCASSSSVGNIQYFGAGTRLSVL.

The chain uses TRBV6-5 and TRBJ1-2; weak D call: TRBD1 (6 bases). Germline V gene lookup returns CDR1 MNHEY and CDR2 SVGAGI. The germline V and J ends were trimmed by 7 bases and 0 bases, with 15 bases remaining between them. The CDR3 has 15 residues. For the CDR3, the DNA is TGTGCCAGCACCTCCGGGACAAACGCTAACTATGGCTACACCTTC. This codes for CASTSGTNANYGYTF.

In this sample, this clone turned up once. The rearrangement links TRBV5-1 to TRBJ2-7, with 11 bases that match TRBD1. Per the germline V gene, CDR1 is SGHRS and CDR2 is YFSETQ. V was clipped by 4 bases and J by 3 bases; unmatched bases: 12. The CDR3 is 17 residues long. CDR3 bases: TGCGCCAGCAGCCCCGGGACAGGGGGAGTCAGTCGCTACGAGCAGTACTTC. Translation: CASSPGTGGVSRYEQYF.